This TCR beta chain came from a study of cytomegalovirus exposure and HLA in healthy donors. This clone was detected a few times. The germline V gene encodes CDR1 SNHLY and CDR2 FYNNEI. V was cut by 4 bases and J by 0 bases, with 12 bases left in between. This CDR3 has 15 amino acids. Primers for the PCR totalled 60 Vbeta and 13 Jbeta. Data came from immunoSEQ multiplex PCR; TCRdb stores just in-frame clones and leaves some out. The sample has 150,000 to 200,000 clones, about 77% seen once. The rearrangement links TRBV2 to TRBJ1-1; D not resolved. The TCR originated in a male donor in good health and CMV-seropositive. Sample: PBMCs. The CDR3 loop reads CASSGGEGLNTEAFF. The CDR3, as DNA: TGTGCCAGCAGTGGGGGTGAGGGCTTGAACACTGAAGCTTTCTTT. The variable domain in full, with the rest retrieved from reference TRBV2 and TRBJ1-1, is EPEVTQTPSHQVTQMGQEVILRCVPISNHLYFYWYRQILGQKVEFLVSFYNNEISEKSEIFDDQFSVERPDGSNFTLKIRSTKLEDSAMYFCASSGGEGLNTEAFFGQGTRLTVV.